One sample yielded the 15 T cell receptor beta chains listed below, sequenced in a study of T cell therapy after organ transplantation. TCRdb keeps only in-frame clones here, not all; method: immunoSEQ multiplex PCR. The table lists roughly 20,000 clones, 65% to 85% of them singletons. Described time point: 20-29 weeks after completion of therapy. No cognate antigen is known for these TCRs. Sequencing used CD8+ T cells from blood, obtained after autologous CMV-specific T cell therapy. These TCRs come from a human patient who had received a solid organ transplant and had CMV disease. Some T cells here may be from the graft donor.

The rearrangement uses TRBV2 and TRBJ2-7, with D possibly TRBD2 on 6 matching bases. Trimming removed 4 bases from V and 3 bases from J, with 10 bases in between. CDR1 and CDR2 from the germline V gene are SNHLY and FYNNEI. CDR3 length equals 13 residues. CDR3 DNA sequence: TGTGCCAGCAGTGTAGGACTATACTACGAGCAGTACTTC. Amino acid sequence: CASSVGLYYEQYF. Variable domain in full (rest from reference TRBV2 and TRBJ2-7): EPEVTQTPSHQVTQMGQEVILRCVPISNHLYFYWYRQILGQKVEFLVSFYNNEISEKSEIFDDQFSVERPDGSNFTLKIRSTKLEDSAMYFCASSVGLYYEQYFGPGTRLTVT.

In its sample, this clone was seen once. This chain connects TRBV2 to TRBJ1-4, with no clear D. This CDR3 comprises 14 residues. The V end lost 2 bases, the J end lost 3 bases, and 7 bases lay between the germline ends. Per the germline V gene, CDR1 is SNHLY and CDR2 is FYNNEI. The CDR3 is CASSEIGPNEKLFF. The CDR3 DNA sequence: TGTGCCAGCAGTGAAATCGGGCCTAATGAAAAACTGTTTTTT. Full variable domain (rest looked up from reference TRBV2 and TRBJ1-4): EPEVTQTPSHQVTQMGQEVILRCVPISNHLYFYWYRQILGQKVEFLVSFYNNEISEKSEIFDDQFSVERPDGSNFTLKIRSTKLEDSAMYFCASSEIGPNEKLFFGSGTQLSVL.

The genes are TRBV18 and TRBJ2-4; TRBD1 is a possible D gene (6 bases). Deletions cut 0 bases from V and 3 bases from J, with 12 bases between. This CDR3 comprises 16 residues. Germline assignment: CDR1 KGHSH and CDR2 LQKENI. CDR3 in DNA: TGTGCCAGCTCACCACCTCGGACAGACATCAAAAACATTCAGTACTTC. This gives the protein CASSPPRTDIKNIQYF.

The gene calls are TRBV5-5 and TRBJ2-7; TRBD1 aligns across 7 bases. The CDR3 length is 14 residues. The trim removed 4 bases at V and 4 bases at J, leaving 8 bases unmatched. Germline V gene data show CDR1 as SGHKS and CDR2 as YYEKEE (reference sequence). The CDR3 loop reads CASSVGTATYEQYF. CDR3 in DNA: TGTGCCAGCAGCGTCGGGACAGCTACTTACGAGCAGTACTTC.

The chain combines TRBV27 with TRBJ1-1, with D unresolved. CDR3 length: 13 residues. Trimming removed 2 bases at V and 2 bases at J, with 6 bases between. Looked up from germline, CDR1 is MNHEY and CDR2 is SMNVEV (reference sequence). The CDR3 DNA is TGTGCCAGCAGTTTAAAGTCTAACACTGAAGCTTTCTTT. Its protein is CASSLKSNTEAFF.

The chain carries TRBV2 and TRBJ2-1, with D possibly being TRBD2 (6 bases). Germline loops: CDR1 SNHLY, CDR2 FYNNEI. The CDR3 has 16 residues. Trimming removed 6 bases at V and 0 bases at J, with 15 bases between. The CDR3 is CASRSILASSYNEQFF. The DNA for the CDR3 is TGTGCCAGCAGGTCAATCCTAGCGAGCTCCTACAATGAGCAGTTCTTC.

The J gene is TRBJ1-2, the V gene TRBV6-5, with TRBD1 as a possible D gene (5 bases). Germline V gene lookup returns CDR1 MNHEY and CDR2 SVGAGI. The V end lost 3 bases, the J end lost 4 bases, and 15 bases lay between the germline ends. This CDR3 has 15 residues. In nucleotides, the CDR3 is TGTGCCAGCAGTTATTTCTCCGGGACGGTCTATGGCTACACCTTC. As protein: CASSYFSGTVYGYTF.

This chain links TRBV13 with TRBJ1-4; weak D call: TRBD1 (5 bases). Germline CDR1 is PRHDT and CDR2 is FYEKMQ (reference sequence). The CDR3 extends over 15 amino acids. V shed 1 base and J shed 8 bases, with 14 bases lying between them. The CDR3 sequence is CASSLVGPWGEKLFF. DNA for the CDR3: TGTGCCAGCAGCTTAGTCGGGCCCTGGGGCGAAAAACTGTTTTTT.

CDR3 in DNA: TGTGCCACCTGGGAAGGCCTCTACGGAACCCAGTACTTC. Translated, it gives CATWEGLYGTQYF. V and J are TRBV27 and TRBJ2-5, with no clear D. The CDR3 sequence is 13 residues long. The V end was cut by 10 bases, the J end by 8 bases, with 20 bases between. Germline loops: CDR1 MNHEY, CDR2 SMNVEV (reference sequence).

V gene TRBV6-5 combines with J gene TRBJ2-7; D possibly matches TRBD1 or TRBD2 (5 bases each). This CDR3 is 14 amino acids long. Trimming pared 3 bases from V and 3 bases from J, leaving 12 bases between. Germline CDR1 reads MNHEY; CDR2 reads SVGAGI. Written as DNA, the CDR3 is TGTGCCAGCAGTTATACAGGAGGAAGCTACGAGCAGTACTTC. Its protein product is CASSYTGGSYEQYF.

The chain employs TRBV5-1 and TRBJ1-5; D might be TRBD1 (6 bases). Germline CDR1 reads SGHRS; CDR2 reads YFSETQ. With 8 bases removed from V and 4 bases from J, the gap between germline ends came to 13 bases. The CDR3 is 13 residues long. The CDR3 loop is CASAQGTNQPQHF. In nucleotides, the CDR3 is TGCGCCAGTGCTCAGGGGACGAATCAGCCCCAGCATTTT. Based on the CDR3 plus reference TRBV5-1 and TRBJ1-5, the full variable domain is KAGVTQTPRYLIKTRGQQVTLSCSPISGHRSVSWYQQTPGQGLQFLFEYFSETQRNKGNFPGRFSGRQFSNSRSEMNVSTLELGDSALYLCASAQGTNQPQHFGDGTRLSIL.

The sample holds one count of this clone. The J gene is TRBJ1-3, the V gene TRBV11-2; D remains ambiguous. V was pared by 3 bases and J by 5 bases, with 5 bases between. This CDR3 has 12 residues. Per germline, CDR1 SGHAT and CDR2 FQNNGV. The CDR3 coding sequence is TGTGCCAGCAGCTTCGGTCGAAACACCATATATTTT. Its translation is CASSFGRNTIYF. The variable domain in full, with the rest retrieved from reference TRBV11-2 and TRBJ1-3, is EAGVAQSPRYKIIEKRQSVAFWCNPISGHATLYWYQQILGQGPKLLIQFQNNGVVDDSQLPKDRFSAERLKGVDSTLKIQPAKLEDSAVYLCASSFGRNTIYFGEGSWLTVV.

V usage is TRBV13 and J usage is TRBJ2-7; a possible D gene is TRBD2 (6 bases). The CDR3 extends over 14 amino acids. Between the trimmed V and J ends, which lost 5 bases and 4 bases, there was a span of 15 bases. From germline, CDR1 is PRHDT and CDR2 FYEKMQ (reference sequence). The CDR3 region has the DNA TGTGCCAGCAGCCTTGCAGGACTATTATACGAGCAGTACTTC. Translation gives CASSLAGLLYEQYF.

By proportion, this clone is medium-sized. V gene TRBV30 combines with J gene TRBJ2-7; D is unresolved. This CDR3 contains 9 residues. V gave up 5 bases and J gave up 11 bases, with 10 bases separating them. Looked up from germline, CDR1 is GTSNPN and CDR2 is SVGIG (reference sequence). The CDR3 DNA follows: TGTGCCTGGGGCCGTGGGGAGTACTTC. It codes for CAWGRGEYF.

The rearrangement joins TRBV5-6 to TRBJ2-5, with 11 bases that match TRBD2. Germline-derived CDR1 and CDR2 are SGHDT and YYEEEE. The CDR3 contains 16 residues. The J segment lost 3 bases and the V segment lost 4 bases, leaving 8 bases of the junction unmatched. CDR3 nucleotides: TGTGCCAGCAGCGTAAGACTAGCGGGGTGGGAAGAGACCCAGTACTTC. Its translation is CASSVRLAGWEETQYF.